These 25 T cell receptor beta chains were sequenced from one sample in a study of Ad26.COV2.S vaccination and SARS-CoV-2 variants. Described treatment: around 19 received Ad26.COV2.S at low or high dose, single or two shots; about five received placebo; per-sample allocation not given. Samples were taken on day 63 after the first vaccine or placebo injection. The table came from immunoSEQ multiplex PCR; TCRdb's copy has only in-frame clones and leaves some out. This sample carries about 680,000 clones, roughly 90% of them seen once, and the ten largest clones take around 1.5%. This specimen consisted of peripheral blood, obtained in a trial of Ad26.COV2.S vaccine versus placebo. The receptors shown here come from a person between 18 and 65 years old who received the Ad26.COV2.S COVID-19 vaccine or a placebo.

The chain couples TRBV11-2 to TRBJ2-7; D ambiguous. The V end was cut by 4 bases, the J end by 6 bases, with 7 bases between. The CDR3 consists of 11 residues. Germline CDR1 and CDR2: SGHAT and FQNNGV. CDR3 coding DNA: TGTGCCAGCAGCTGGCAGAGCGAGCAGTACTTC. Protein sequence: CASSWQSEQYF.

CDR3 bases: TGTGCCAGTAGACTAGCGGGAACAGATACGCAGTATTTT. This codes for CASRLAGTDTQYF. The chain is built from TRBV19 and TRBJ2-3, with 10 bases matching TRBD2. This CDR3 has 13 amino acids. V trimming: 6 bases; J trimming: 3 bases; junction bases outside the gene matches: 0. CDR1 LNHDA and CDR2 SQIVND come from the germline V gene (reference sequence).

The chain recombines TRBV24-1 with TRBJ2-1; TRBD2 agrees at 8 bases. The CDR3 runs to 16 residues. Losses at the gene ends were 1 base for V and 3 bases for J; bases not matched to a gene: 4. The V gene's germline CDR1 is KGHDR and CDR2 SFDVKD. The CDR3 protein is CATSDLAGVGYNEQFF. The CDR3 DNA sequence: TGTGCCACCAGTGATTTAGCGGGAGTAGGCTACAATGAGCAGTTCTTC.

CDR3 in DNA: TGTGCCAGCAGCTTGGTGACAGGGGTAGATGAAAAACTGTTTTTT. This codes for CASSLVTGVDEKLFF. The chain carries TRBV7-9 and TRBJ1-4; TRBD1 aligns across 8 bases. V lost 3 bases to trimming and J lost 6 bases; unmatched junction nucleotides: 6. The CDR3 sequence is 15 residues long. Germline V gene sequence: CDR1 SEHNR, CDR2 FQNEAQ (reference sequence).

This chain links TRBV10-3 with TRBJ2-7, with D tentatively TRBD1 or TRBD2 (5 bases each). Looked up from germline, CDR1 is ENHRY and CDR2 is SYGVKD. V lost 3 bases and J lost 2, with 14 bases in between. The CDR3 has 15 residues. The CDR3 here is CAISERGDAAYEQYF. CDR3 coding DNA: TGTGCCATCAGTGAAAGGGGAGACGCGGCCTACGAGCAGTACTTC.

This clone was seen only a few times. The V call is TRBV6-2 or TRBV6-3, the J call TRBJ2-7; TRBD1 matches 9 bases. The V gene end was trimmed by 2 bases and the J gene end by 3 bases; junction bases not matched to a gene: 5. This CDR3 region has 15 residues. Germline V gene lookup returns CDR1 MNHEY and CDR2 SVGEGT. CDR3 amino acids: CASSYAGTGFYEQYF. For the CDR3, the DNA is TGTGCCAGCAGTTACGCCGGGACAGGGTTCTACGAGCAGTACTTC.

This chain connects TRBV6-6 to TRBJ1-2; TRBD1 might be the D (5 bases). V lost 0 bases and J 2 bases, leaving 7 bases between the germline ends. The CDR3 sequence is 14 residues long. Germline V lookup: CDR1 MNHNY, CDR2 SVGAGI (reference sequence). The CDR3 reads CASSYSKGNYGYTF. CDR3 DNA: TGTGCCAGCAGTTACTCGAAGGGGAACTATGGCTACACCTTC.

The rearrangement joins TRBV19 to TRBJ2-1; the match to TRBD2 covers 13 bases. The CDR3 runs 17 residues. Germline lookup yields CDR1 LNHDA and CDR2 SQIVND (reference sequence). V lost 5 bases, J lost 5 bases, and 9 bases stayed unmatched. The CDR3 region is CASSHPGLAGPNNEQFF. The DNA of the CDR3 is TGTGCCAGTAGTCATCCGGGACTAGCGGGACCCAACAATGAGCAGTTCTTC.

The chain links TRBV19 to TRBJ1-2; TRBD1 matches at 7 bases. Unmatched junction bases numbered 6, after V lost 5 bases and J lost 0 bases. The CDR3 is made up of 15 amino acids. Germline CDR1 LNHDA, CDR2 SQIVND (reference sequence). CDR3: CASSALDRPNYGYTF. In DNA, the CDR3 is TGTGCCAGTAGTGCCCTGGACAGGCCTAACTATGGCTACACCTTC.

The genes are TRBV7-8 and TRBJ1-4; D is uncertain. CDR1 is SGHVS, CDR2 FQNEAQ, per germline. Trimming cost V 7 bases and J 7 bases, with 19 bases left between them. CDR3 length equals 15 residues. CDR3 sequence reads: CASKNPGRSPEKLFF. In DNA, the CDR3 is TGTGCCAGCAAGAACCCCGGACGGAGCCCTGAAAAACTGTTTTTT.

The gene calls are TRBV7-9 and TRBJ2-4; 8 bases agree with TRBD1. This CDR3 is built from 13 residues. Looked up from germline, CDR1 is SEHNR and CDR2 is FQNEAQ (reference sequence). J gave up 7 bases and V 3 bases, and 2 bases lay outside the gene matches. CDR3 in amino acids: CASSFRDRNIQYF. In nucleotides, the CDR3 is TGTGCCAGCAGCTTTCGGGACAGGAACATTCAGTACTTC.

The V call is TRBV6-5, the J call TRBJ1-5; D unresolved. Trimming cost V 0 bases and J 4 bases, with 10 bases left between them. This CDR3 is 15 amino acids long. Germline assignment: CDR1 MNHEY and CDR2 SVGAGI. The CDR3 DNA reads TGTGCCAGCAGTTACTCGAGGCAGCAAAATCAGCCCCAGCATTTT. It encodes CASSYSRQQNQPQHF.

V usage is TRBV15 and J usage is TRBJ2-3, with TRBD1 matching 8 bases. The V gene's germline CDR1 is LNHNV and CDR2 YYDKDF (reference sequence). The trim removed 5 bases at V and 3 bases at J, leaving 4 bases unmatched. The CDR3 contains 14 residues. The CDR3 coding sequence is TGTGCCACCAGCGGTCGACAGGGGACAGATACGCAGTATTTT. Residues: CATSGRQGTDTQYF.

The V call is TRBV6-6, the J call TRBJ1-1, with D unresolved. Germline-derived CDR1 and CDR2 are MNHNY and SVGAGI (reference sequence). The V gene lost 2 bases and the J gene lost 3 bases, with 10 bases spanning the gap. The CDR3 contains 14 residues. CDR3 coding DNA: TGTGCCAGCAGTTACCCCCATATGGACACTGAAGCTTTCTTT. Its translation is CASSYPHMDTEAFF.

The chain joins TRBV6-8 to TRBJ1-5, with D possibly TRBD1 on 5 matching bases. V dropped 7 bases and J dropped 6 bases, with 13 bases sitting between them. The CDR3 length is 13 residues. The germline V gene encodes CDR1 MNHGY and CDR2 SAAAGT. Here the CDR3 reads CASTRWDAQPQHF. In DNA, the CDR3 is TGTGCCAGCACCAGGTGGGACGCTCAGCCCCAGCATTTT.

In regard to this clone: The sample contains more than one DNA sequence encoding this CDR3. The chain's CDR3 is CASSLGSGELFF. The CDR3 DNA reads TGTGCCAGCAGCTTGGGGTCCGGGGAGCTGTTTTTT. The V gene is TRBV5-6, the J gene TRBJ2-2, with no clear D. V lost 0 bases to trimming and J lost 6 bases, with 3 bases between them. Germline lookup yields CDR1 SGHDT and CDR2 YYEEEE. The CDR3 length is 12 residues.

The CDR3 sequence is CASSLEATNEQFF. The CDR3 DNA follows: TGCGCCAGCAGCTTGGAAGCGACCAATGAGCAGTTCTTC. The V and J genes are TRBV5-1 and TRBJ2-1; D not certain. There are 13 residues in the CDR3. The germline gives CDR1 SGHRS, CDR2 YFSETQ. V lost 0 bases, J lost 6 bases, and 7 bases lay in between.

The V gene is TRBV11-2, the J gene TRBJ2-7; D unresolved. Trimming removed 5 bases from V and 3 bases from J, with 17 bases in between. Per the germline V gene, CDR1 is SGHAT and CDR2 is FQNNGV. The CDR3 runs 15 residues. The CDR3 sequence: CASSLTKTLNYEQYF. In DNA, the CDR3 is TGTGCCAGCAGCCTCACCAAAACCCTAAACTACGAGCAGTACTTC.

The chain has TRBV29-1 and TRBJ2-2; TRBD2 matches at 11 bases. Germline CDR1 and CDR2: SQVTM and ANQGSEA. The length of the CDR3 is 15 residues. CDR3 loop: CSATSGNRNTGELFF. The CDR3 nucleotides are TGCAGTGCGACTAGCGGGAACCGCAACACCGGGGAGCTGTTTTTT.

The chain carries TRBV7-9 and TRBJ2-2; perhaps TRBD2 as D (5 bases). Germline V lookup: CDR1 SEHNR, CDR2 FQNEAQ (reference sequence). V lost 6 bases to trimming and J lost 2 bases, with 19 bases between them. CDR3 length equals 17 residues. As DNA, the CDR3 is TGTGCCAGCAGGTCCCCCCCTGGCGGGTCTAACACCGGGGAGCTGTTTTTT. This sequence encodes CASRSPPGGSNTGELFF.

The V and J genes are TRBV6-5 and TRBJ1-4, with D unresolved. Germline lookup yields CDR1 MNHEY and CDR2 SVGAGI. V lost 2 bases to trimming and J lost 8 bases, with 15 bases between them. This CDR3 has 15 residues. The CDR3 protein is CASSYARVVGEKLFF. Written as DNA, the CDR3 is TGTGCCAGCAGTTACGCTAGGGTTGTCGGCGAAAAACTGTTTTTT.

V and J are TRBV7-9 and TRBJ2-5; D is perhaps TRBD1 or TRBD2 (6 bases each). Trimming left V 2 bases short and J 5 bases short, with 12 bases between. This CDR3 comprises 14 residues. The germline V gene has CDR1 SEHNR and CDR2 FQNEAQ (reference sequence). The CDR3 region has the DNA TGTGCCAGCAGCTTAATGGGGGGCGCGGAGACCCAGTACTTC. This gives the protein CASSLMGGAETQYF.

The CDR3 is CASSLQGSYGYTF. The CDR3 DNA sequence: TGTGCCAGCAGTTTGCAGGGGTCCTATGGCTACACCTTC. The V gene is TRBV12-3 or TRBV12-4, the J gene TRBJ1-2; the D gene is possibly TRBD1 (6 bases). Trimming removed 3 bases at V and 4 bases at J, with 9 bases between. The CDR3 runs 13 residues.

This chain links TRBV30 with TRBJ2-1, with 12 bases that match TRBD2. Germline V gives CDR1 GTSNPN, CDR2 SVGIG (reference sequence). The length of the CDR3 is 18 residues. J gave up 7 bases and V 3 bases, and 16 bases lay outside the gene matches. CDR3 DNA: TGTGCCTGGAGCGCCGGAGCAGGAGGACTAGCGGGACCGAATGAGCAGTTCTTC. Its translation: CAWSAGAGGLAGPNEQFF.

The chain links TRBV2 to TRBJ2-1; D ambiguous. From germline, CDR1 is SNHLY and CDR2 FYNNEI. V was trimmed by 7 bases and J by 0 bases, leaving 13 bases between them. The length of the CDR3 is 15 residues. The chain's CDR3 is CASMDQASSYNEQFF. In nucleotides, the CDR3 is TGTGCCAGCATGGACCAGGCGAGCTCCTACAATGAGCAGTTCTTC. Filled out from reference TRBV2 and TRBJ2-1, the complete variable domain reads EPEVTQTPSHQVTQMGQEVILRCVPISNHLYFYWYRQILGQKVEFLVSFYNNEISEKSEIFDDQFSVERPDGSNFTLKIRSTKLEDSAMYFCASMDQASSYNEQFFGPGTRLTVL.